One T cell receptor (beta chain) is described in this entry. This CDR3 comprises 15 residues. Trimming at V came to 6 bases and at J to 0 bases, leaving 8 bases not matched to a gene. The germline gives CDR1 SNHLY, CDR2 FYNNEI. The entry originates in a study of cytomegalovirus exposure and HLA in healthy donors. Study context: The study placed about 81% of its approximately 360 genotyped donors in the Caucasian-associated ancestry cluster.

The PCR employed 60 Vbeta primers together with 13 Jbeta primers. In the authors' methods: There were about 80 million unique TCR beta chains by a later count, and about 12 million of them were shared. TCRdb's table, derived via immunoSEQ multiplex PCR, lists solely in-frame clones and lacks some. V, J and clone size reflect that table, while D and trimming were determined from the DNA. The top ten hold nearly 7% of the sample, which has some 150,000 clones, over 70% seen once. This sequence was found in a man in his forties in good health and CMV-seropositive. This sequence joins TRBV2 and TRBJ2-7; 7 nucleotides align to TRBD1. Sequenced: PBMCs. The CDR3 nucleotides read TGTGCCAGCAGCCTAGCCGGGACAGTCTCCTACGAGCAGTACTTC. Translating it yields CASSLAGTVSYEQYF.